Presented here are 10 T cell receptor beta chains from one specimen sequenced in a study of sequential checkpoint blockade in melanoma. Treatment given: randomized to nivolumab then ipilimumab (arm A) or the reverse (arm B). Data came from immunoSEQ multiplex PCR; TCRdb stores just in-frame clones and leaves some out. The sample records 20,000 to 25,000 clones, approximately 81% being singletons. The input for sequencing was CD8+ T cells sorted from blood (inferred from file names), taken from a patient given nivolumab and ipilimumab in sequence. The source of these receptors is a human donor with melanoma.

This chain uses TRBV27 with TRBJ1-1; 9 nucleotides align to TRBD1. The CDR3 contains 14 residues. The V and J ends lost 2 bases and 5 bases, in that order; junction bases with no gene match: 3. Germline lookup yields CDR1 MNHEY and CDR2 SMNVEV (reference sequence). CDR3 residues: CASSLNRGPTEAFF. The CDR3, as DNA: TGTGCCAGCAGTTTAAACAGGGGGCCGACTGAAGCTTTCTTT.

V and J are TRBV19 and TRBJ2-4; a weak D match, TRBD2 (5 bases). Germline V gives CDR1 LNHDA, CDR2 SQIVND (reference sequence). The CDR3 sequence is 14 residues long. Trimming removed 0 bases at V and 6 bases at J, with 9 bases between. The CDR3 DNA sequence: TGTGCCAGTAGTATAGATGGGAGAGGAAACATTCAGTACTTC. Protein product: CASSIDGRGNIQYF.

The chain recombines TRBV4-1 with TRBJ2-3; TRBD1 agrees at 9 bases. J gave up 8 bases and V 2 bases, and 8 bases lay outside the gene matches. In germline, CDR1 is MGHRA, CDR2 YSYEKL. The CDR3 runs to 15 residues. CDR3 residues: CASSQLGQGPGTQYF. The CDR3 coding sequence is TGCGCCAGCAGCCAACTGGGACAGGGCCCAGGTACGCAGTATTTT.

The rearrangement joins TRBV7-2 to TRBJ2-5, with D maybe TRBD1 (6 bases). Germline V lookup: CDR1 SGHTA, CDR2 FQGNSA. V lost 4 bases and J 5 bases, leaving 23 bases between the germline ends. This CDR3 comprises 17 residues. CDR3 coding DNA: TGTGCCAGCAGCTACGGCAGCGGCAGGGGATCGTGGGAGACCCAGTACTTC. Translating it yields CASSYGSGRGSWETQYF.

This clone is termed medium-sized. The gene calls are TRBV4-1 and TRBJ1-5, with D possibly being TRBD1 (5 bases). CDR1 is MGHRA and CDR2 is YSYEKL in the germline V gene. The CDR3 totals 19 residues. Trimming pared 2 bases from V and 3 bases from J, leaving 23 bases between. The CDR3 nucleotides read TGCGCCAGCAGCCAACGAGGGGAGGTAGTGTATCCGGCCAATCAGCCCCAGCATTTT. Protein: CASSQRGEVVYPANQPQHF.

The chain couples TRBV10-1 to TRBJ2-1, with 9 bases identical to TRBD1. V was pared by 3 bases and J by 8 bases, with 8 bases of the junction left unmatched. CDR1 is WNHNN and CDR2 is SYGVQD in the germline V gene (reference sequence). There are 15 residues in the CDR3. CDR3 sequence: CASSEGTGLAYEQFF. CDR3 bases: TGCGCCAGCAGTGAAGGGACAGGGTTAGCCTATGAGCAGTTCTTC.

The CDR3 region is CASSLAITGLQSPLHF. The CDR3 DNA is TGTGCCAGCAGCTTGGCTATCACGGGTTTGCAATCACCCCTCCACTTT. V gene TRBV5-5 combines with J gene TRBJ1-6; D remains ambiguous. The CDR3 runs to 16 residues. The V end was cut by 0 bases, the J end by 10 bases, with 17 bases between. Germline V gene sequence: CDR1 SGHKS, CDR2 YYEKEE (reference sequence).

This clone was found a few times. This may stem from a read error, because a much larger clone lies one nucleotide away. The V call is TRBV5-6, the J call TRBJ2-7; tentatively, D is TRBD2 (6 bases). This CDR3 has 14 amino acids. Germline CDR1 reads SGHDT; CDR2 reads YYEEEE. V was trimmed by 0 bases and J by 6 bases, leaving 13 bases between them. CDR3: CASSLDLAMGEQYF. CDR3 DNA: TGTGCCAGCAGCTTGGATCTAGCGATGGGCGAGCAGTACTTC.

The chain uses TRBV4-1 and TRBJ2-1; 9 bases align to TRBD2. V lost 3 bases to trimming and J lost 3 bases; unmatched junction nucleotides: 6. This CDR3 comprises 16 residues. Germline V CDR1 and CDR2: MGHRA, YSYEKL. The CDR3, as DNA: TGCGCCAGCAGCCAGGCCAGCGGGAGGCACTACAATGAGCAGTTCTTC. Translating it yields CASSQASGRHYNEQFF.

This chain uses TRBV5-4 with TRBJ2-7, with D perhaps matching TRBD1 (5 bases). V dropped 0 bases and J dropped 3 bases, with 10 bases sitting between them. Germline V gene sequence: CDR1 SGHNT, CDR2 YYREEE (reference sequence). This CDR3 has 14 amino acids. The CDR3 here is CASSLGQGLYEQYF. The CDR3 DNA reads TGTGCCAGCAGCTTGGGGCAGGGCCTCTACGAGCAGTACTTC.